This TCR beta chain was observed in a study of T cells in Graves' hyperthyroidism and ophthalmopathy. For this clonotype: A single base separates this from a much larger clone, so it may be a read error. The CDR3 does not end in the conserved phenylalanine or tryptophan, so this is likely a read error.

Amplification targeted TCR beta CDR3 regions from RNA transcripts. In the first-round RT-PCR of the TCR CDR3, the HTBI primer set was used. Using its own MiXCR run on the multiplex PCR reads, TCRdb lists one record per CDR3 protein. The sample holds approximately 430,000 distinct CDR3 sequences, roughly 14% seen once. This clonotype was sampled from a young man with Graves' ophthalmopathy. Source material: blood.

Here the CDR3 reads CASSEPGTGAYEQYL. CDR3 nucleotides: TGTGCCAGCAGCGAACCCGGGACAGGGGCCTACGAGCAGTACCTC. The V call is TRBV3-1, the J call TRBJ2-7, with TRBD1 matching over 10 bases. CDR1 is LGHDT, CDR2 YNNKEL, per germline (reference sequence). There are 15 residues in the CDR3. J lost 2 bases, V lost 5 bases, and 6 bases had no gene match.